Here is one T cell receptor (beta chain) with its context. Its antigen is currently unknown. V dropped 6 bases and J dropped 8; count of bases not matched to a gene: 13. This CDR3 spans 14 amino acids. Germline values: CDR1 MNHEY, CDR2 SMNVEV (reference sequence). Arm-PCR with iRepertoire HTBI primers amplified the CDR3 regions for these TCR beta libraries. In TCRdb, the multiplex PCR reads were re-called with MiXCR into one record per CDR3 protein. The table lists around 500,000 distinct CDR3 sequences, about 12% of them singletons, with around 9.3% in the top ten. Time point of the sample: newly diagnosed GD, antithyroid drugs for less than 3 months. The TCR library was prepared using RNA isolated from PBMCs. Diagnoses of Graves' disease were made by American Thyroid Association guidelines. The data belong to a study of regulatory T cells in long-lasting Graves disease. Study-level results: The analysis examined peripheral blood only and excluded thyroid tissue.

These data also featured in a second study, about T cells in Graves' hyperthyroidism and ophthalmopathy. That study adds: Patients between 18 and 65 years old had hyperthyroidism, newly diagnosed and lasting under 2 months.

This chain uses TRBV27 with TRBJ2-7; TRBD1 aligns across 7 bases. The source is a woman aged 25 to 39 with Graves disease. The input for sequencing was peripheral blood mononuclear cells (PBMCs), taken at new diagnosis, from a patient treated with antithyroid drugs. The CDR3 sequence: CASRDATGSYQQYF. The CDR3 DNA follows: TGTGCCAGCAGAGACGCGACAGGGTCGTATCAGCAGTACTTC.